This TCR beta chain is from a study of blood T cell repertoires in COVID-19. The V end was cut by 6 bases, the J end by 0 bases, with 13 bases between. The CDR3 extends over 15 amino acids. Germline loops: CDR1 LNHDA, CDR2 SQIVND (reference sequence). Assay: immunoSEQ multiplex PCR; the TCRdb copy retains only in-frame clones and omits some. The sample has some 62,000 clones, roughly 89% seen once. The sample consisted of peripheral blood. The TCR originated in a woman older than 75 with acute or convalescent COVID-19. The chain has TRBV19 and TRBJ2-3, with TRBD2 as a possible D gene (6 bases). This CDR3 is CASSLGLSSTDTQYF. The CDR3 DNA reads as TGTGCCAGTAGCCTCGGACTATCTAGCACAGATACGCAGTATTTT.